This T cell receptor (beta chain) originates from a study of shared clonotypes between healthy human individuals. Across the study: Researchers assigned three CD4 naive, three CD4 memory, two CD8 naive and one CD8 memory plate to each donor.

CDR3 length: 13 residues. The germline V gene has CDR1 MNHEY and CDR2 SMNVEV (reference sequence). Trimming left V 3 bases short and J 11 bases short, with 13 bases between. Turning to this clone: What it binds is not known.

Under the authors' procedure: ImmunoSEQ sequences covered only the junction and lacked quality scores; filtering therefore differed. The protocol was immunoSEQ multiplex PCR, while the TCRdb copy is restricted to in-frame clones and leaves out a portion. V and J calls and clone size are those listed in that table; D and trimming were worked out from the DNA. Here the sample spans more than 1 million clones, 70% to 80% being singletons. Broader study findings: Four donors had roughly 5.2% of their naive CD4 clonotypes in common. Naive subsets, compared against memory subsets, generally had larger estimated richness values.

The chain combines TRBV27 with TRBJ1-4; no definite D call. The clonotype comes from a man younger than 30 in good health. Some clones in this sample may be carry-over from other donors' samples. The sequencing sample was made of memory CD4+ T cells from PBMCs. Documented subset: CD45RA-negative fraction. Written as DNA, the CDR3 is TGTGCCAGCAGTTTTGGTCCGGGAAAGAAACTGTTTTTT. It specifies CASSFGPGKKLFF.